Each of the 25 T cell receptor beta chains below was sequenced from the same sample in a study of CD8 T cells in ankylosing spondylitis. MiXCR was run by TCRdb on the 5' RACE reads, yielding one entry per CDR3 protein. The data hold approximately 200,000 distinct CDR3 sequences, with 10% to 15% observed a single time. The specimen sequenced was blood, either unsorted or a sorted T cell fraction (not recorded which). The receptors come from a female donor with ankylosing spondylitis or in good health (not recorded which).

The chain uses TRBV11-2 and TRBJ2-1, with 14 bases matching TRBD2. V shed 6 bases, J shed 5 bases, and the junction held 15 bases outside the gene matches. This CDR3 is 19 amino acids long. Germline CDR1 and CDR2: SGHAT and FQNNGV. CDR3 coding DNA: TGTGCCAGCAGAAAATGGACTAGCGGGGGGTACTCAGCGCACAATGAGCAGTTCTTC. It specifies CASRKWTSGGYSAHNEQFF.

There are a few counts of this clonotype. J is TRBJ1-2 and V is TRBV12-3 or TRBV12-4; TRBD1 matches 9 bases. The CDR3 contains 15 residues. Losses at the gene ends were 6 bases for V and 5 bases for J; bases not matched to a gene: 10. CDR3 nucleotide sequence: TGTGCCAGCAGAACGGACAGGGGCACCCTTTATGGCTACACCTTC. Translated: CASRTDRGTLYGYTF.

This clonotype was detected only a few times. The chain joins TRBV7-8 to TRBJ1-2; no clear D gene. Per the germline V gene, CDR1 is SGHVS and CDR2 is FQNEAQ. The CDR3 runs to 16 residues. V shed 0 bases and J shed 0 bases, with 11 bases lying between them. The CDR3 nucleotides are TGTGCCAGCAGCTTAGCGGGAGGACGGACTAACTATGGCTACACCTTC. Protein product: CASSLAGGRTNYGYTF.

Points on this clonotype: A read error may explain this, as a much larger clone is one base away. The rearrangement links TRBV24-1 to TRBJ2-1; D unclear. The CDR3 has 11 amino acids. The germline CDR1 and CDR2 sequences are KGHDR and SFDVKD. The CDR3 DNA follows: TGTACCACCAGTGATTTCGATGAGCAGTTCTTC. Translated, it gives CTTSDFDEQFF.

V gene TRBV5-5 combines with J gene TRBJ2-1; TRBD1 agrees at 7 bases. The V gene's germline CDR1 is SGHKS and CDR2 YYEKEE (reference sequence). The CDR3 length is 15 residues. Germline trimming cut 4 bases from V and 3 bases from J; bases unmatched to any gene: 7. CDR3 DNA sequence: TGTGCCAGCAGCCAGGACAGGAGCTTCTACAATGAGCAGTTCTTC. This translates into CASSQDRSFYNEQFF.

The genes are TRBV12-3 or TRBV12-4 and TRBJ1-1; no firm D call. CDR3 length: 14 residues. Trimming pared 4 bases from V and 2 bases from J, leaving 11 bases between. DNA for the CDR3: TGTGCCAGCAGTTACTTTAGCGTTAACACTGAAGCTTTCTTT. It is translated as CASSYFSVNTEAFF.

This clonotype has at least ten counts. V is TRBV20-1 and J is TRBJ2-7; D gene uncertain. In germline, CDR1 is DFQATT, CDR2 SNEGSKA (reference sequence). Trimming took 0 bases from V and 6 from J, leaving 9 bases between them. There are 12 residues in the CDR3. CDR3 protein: CSARDGPGEQYF. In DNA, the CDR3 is TGCAGTGCTAGAGATGGCCCGGGCGAGCAGTACTTC.

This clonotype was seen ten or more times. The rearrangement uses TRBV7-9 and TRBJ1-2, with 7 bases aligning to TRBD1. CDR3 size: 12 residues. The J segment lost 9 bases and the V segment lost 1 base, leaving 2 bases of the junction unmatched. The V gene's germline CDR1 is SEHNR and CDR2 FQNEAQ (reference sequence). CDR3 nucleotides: TGTGCCAGCAGCTTAGAACAGGGGAGCTACACCTTC. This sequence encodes CASSLEQGSYTF.

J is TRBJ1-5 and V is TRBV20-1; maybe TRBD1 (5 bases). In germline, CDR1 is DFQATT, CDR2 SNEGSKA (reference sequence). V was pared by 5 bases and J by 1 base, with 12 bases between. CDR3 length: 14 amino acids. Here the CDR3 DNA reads TGCAGTGCTTCCCCACAGGCGAGCAATCAGCCCCAGCATTTT. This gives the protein CSASPQASNQPQHF.

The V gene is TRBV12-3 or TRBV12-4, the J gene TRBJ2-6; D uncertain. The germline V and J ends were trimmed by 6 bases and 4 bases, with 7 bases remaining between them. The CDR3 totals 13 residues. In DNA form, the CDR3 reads TGTGCCAGCAGCCAGCCCGGGGCCAACGTCCTGACTTTC. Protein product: CASSQPGANVLTF.

CDR3 coding DNA: TGTGCCAGCAGTTCTAGACAGGGGATAGGGTATTCACCCCTCCACTTT. Encoded protein: CASSSRQGIGYSPLHF. The chain carries TRBV27 and TRBJ1-6; 8 bases fit TRBD1. CDR1 MNHEY and CDR2 SMNVEV come from the germline V gene (reference sequence). This CDR3 is built from 16 residues. After removal of 4 bases from V and 8 bases from J, the junction contained 10 bases not matched to a gene.

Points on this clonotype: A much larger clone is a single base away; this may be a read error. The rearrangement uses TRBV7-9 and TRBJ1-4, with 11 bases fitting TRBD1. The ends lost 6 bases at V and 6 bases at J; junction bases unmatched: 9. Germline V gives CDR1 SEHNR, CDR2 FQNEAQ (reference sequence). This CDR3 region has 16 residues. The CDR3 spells CASRFNGQGAYEKLFF. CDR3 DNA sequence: TGTGCCAGCAGATTTAACGGACAGGGGGCTTATGAAAAACTGTTTTTT.

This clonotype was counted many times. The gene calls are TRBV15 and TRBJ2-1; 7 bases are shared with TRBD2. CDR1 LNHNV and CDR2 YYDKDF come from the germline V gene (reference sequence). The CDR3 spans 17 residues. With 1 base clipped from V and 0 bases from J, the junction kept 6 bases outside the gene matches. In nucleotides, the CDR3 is TGTGCCACCAGCAGAGTGGGAGGGACGAGCTCCTACAATGAGCAGTTCTTC. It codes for CATSRVGGTSSYNEQFF.

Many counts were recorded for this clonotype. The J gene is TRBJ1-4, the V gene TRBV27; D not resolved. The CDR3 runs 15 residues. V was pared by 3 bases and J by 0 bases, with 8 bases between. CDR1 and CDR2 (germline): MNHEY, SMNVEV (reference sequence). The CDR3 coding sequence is TGTGCCAGCAGTTTCCGGATTGCAACTAATGAAAAACTGTTTTTT. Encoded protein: CASSFRIATNEKLFF.

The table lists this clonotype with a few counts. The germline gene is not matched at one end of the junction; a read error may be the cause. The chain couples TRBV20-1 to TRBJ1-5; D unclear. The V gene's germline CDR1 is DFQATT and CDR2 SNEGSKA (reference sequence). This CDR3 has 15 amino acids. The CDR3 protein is CCASPPLGVNQPQHF. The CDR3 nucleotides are TGCTGTGCTAGCCCCCCTTTGGGAGTTAATCAGCCCCAGCATTTT.

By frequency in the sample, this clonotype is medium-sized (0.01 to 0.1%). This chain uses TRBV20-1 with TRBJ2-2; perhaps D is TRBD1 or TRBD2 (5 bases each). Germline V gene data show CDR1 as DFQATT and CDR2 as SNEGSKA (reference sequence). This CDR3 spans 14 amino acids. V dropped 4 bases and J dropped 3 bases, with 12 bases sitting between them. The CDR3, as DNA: TGCAGTGCTACCCGGGACCTGCACACCGGGGAGCTGTTTTTT. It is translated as CSATRDLHTGELFF.

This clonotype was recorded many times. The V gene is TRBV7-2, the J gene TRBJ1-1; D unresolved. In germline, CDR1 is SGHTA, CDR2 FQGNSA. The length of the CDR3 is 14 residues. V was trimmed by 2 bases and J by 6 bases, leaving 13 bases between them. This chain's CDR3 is CASSLLKSVAEAFF. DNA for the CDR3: TGTGCCAGCAGCTTATTGAAGTCTGTCGCTGAAGCTTTCTTT. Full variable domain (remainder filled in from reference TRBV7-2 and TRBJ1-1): GAGVSQSPSNKVTEKGKDVELRCDPISGHTALYWYRQSLGQGLEFLIYFQGNSAPDKSGLPSDRFSAERTGGSVSTLTIQRTQQEDSAVYLCASSLLKSVAEAFFGQGTRLTVV.

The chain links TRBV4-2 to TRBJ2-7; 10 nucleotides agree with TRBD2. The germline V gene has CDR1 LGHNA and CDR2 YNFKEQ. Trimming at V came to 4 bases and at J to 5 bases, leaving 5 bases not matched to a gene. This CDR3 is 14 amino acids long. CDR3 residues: CASSLAGGGDEQYF. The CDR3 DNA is TGTGCCAGCAGCCTAGCGGGAGGCGGAGACGAGCAGTACTTC.

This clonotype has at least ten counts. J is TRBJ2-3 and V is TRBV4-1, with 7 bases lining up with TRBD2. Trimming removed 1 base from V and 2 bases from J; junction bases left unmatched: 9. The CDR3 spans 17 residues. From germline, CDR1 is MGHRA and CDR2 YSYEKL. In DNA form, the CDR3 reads TGCGCCAGCAGCCAAGCAGATCGTGCGGGAGCCACAGATACGCAGTATTTT. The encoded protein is CASSQADRAGATDTQYF.

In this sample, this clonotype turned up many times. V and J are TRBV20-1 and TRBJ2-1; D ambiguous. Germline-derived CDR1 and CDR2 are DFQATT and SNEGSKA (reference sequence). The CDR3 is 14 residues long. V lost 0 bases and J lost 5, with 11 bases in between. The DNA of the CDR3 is TGCAGTGCTAGAGATGGCGGACCGAACAATGAGCAGTTCTTC. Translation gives CSARDGGPNNEQFF.

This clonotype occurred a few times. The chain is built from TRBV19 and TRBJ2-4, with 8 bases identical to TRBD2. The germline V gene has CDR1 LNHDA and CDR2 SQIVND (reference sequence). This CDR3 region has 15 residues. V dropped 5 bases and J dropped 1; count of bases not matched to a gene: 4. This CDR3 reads CASSSGGLAKNIQYF. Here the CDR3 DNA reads TGTGCCAGTAGTTCGGGAGGGTTGGCCAAAAACATTCAGTACTTC.

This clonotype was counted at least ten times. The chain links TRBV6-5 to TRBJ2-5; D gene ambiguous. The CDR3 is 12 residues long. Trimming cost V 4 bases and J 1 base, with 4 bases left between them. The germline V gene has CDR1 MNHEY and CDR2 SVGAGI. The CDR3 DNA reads TGTGCCAGCAGTTCCGTCCAAGAGACCCAGTACTTC. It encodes CASSSVQETQYF.

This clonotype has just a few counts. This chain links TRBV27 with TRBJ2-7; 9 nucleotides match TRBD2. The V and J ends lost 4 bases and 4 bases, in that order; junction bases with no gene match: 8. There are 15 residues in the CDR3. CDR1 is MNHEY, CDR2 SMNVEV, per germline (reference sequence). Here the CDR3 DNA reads TGTGCCAGCAGTTCCCCTTTTAGCGGGAGTTACGAGCAGTACTTC. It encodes CASSSPFSGSYEQYF.

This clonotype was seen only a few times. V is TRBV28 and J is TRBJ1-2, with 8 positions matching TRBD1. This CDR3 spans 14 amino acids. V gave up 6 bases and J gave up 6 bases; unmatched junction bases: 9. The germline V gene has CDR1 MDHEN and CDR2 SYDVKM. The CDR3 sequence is CASSRTGRSDGYTF. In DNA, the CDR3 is TGTGCCAGCAGCCGGACAGGGAGGAGCGATGGCTACACCTTC.

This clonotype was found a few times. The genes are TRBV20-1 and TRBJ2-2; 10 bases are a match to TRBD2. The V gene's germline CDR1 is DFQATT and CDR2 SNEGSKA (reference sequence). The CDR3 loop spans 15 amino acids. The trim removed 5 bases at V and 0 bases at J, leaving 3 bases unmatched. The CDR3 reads CSAPGLAANTGELFF. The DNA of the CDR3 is TGCAGTGCTCCTGGACTAGCGGCGAACACCGGGGAGCTGTTTTTT.